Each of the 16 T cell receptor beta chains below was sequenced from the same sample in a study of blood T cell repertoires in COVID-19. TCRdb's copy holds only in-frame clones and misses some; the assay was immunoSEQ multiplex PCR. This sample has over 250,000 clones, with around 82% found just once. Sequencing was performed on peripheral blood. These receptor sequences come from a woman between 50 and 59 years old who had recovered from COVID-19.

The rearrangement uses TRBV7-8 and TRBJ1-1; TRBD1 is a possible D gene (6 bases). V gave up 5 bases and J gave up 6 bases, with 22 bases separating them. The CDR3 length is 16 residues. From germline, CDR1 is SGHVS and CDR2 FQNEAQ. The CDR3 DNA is TGTGCCAGCAGCCTTGGACAGCCCGGGTCATGGGCTGAAGCTTTCTTT. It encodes CASSLGQPGSWAEAFF.

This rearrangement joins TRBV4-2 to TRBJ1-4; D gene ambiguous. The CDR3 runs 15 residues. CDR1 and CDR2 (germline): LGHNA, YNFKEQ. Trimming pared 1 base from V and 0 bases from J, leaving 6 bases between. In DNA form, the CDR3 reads TGTGCCAGCAGCCAAGTCGTCCCAACTAATGAAAAACTGTTTTTT. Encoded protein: CASSQVVPTNEKLFF.

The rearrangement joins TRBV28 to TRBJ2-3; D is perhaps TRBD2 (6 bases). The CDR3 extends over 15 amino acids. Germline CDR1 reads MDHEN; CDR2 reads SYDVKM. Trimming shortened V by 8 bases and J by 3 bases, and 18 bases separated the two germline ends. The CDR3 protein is CASGPGGLSTDTQYF. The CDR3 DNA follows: TGTGCCAGCGGCCCTGGAGGGCTGAGTACAGATACGCAGTATTTT.

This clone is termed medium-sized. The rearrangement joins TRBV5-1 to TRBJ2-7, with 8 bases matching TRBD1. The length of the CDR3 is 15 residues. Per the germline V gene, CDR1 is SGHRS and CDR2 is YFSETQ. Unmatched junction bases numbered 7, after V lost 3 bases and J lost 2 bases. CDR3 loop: CASSWEQGAPYEQYF. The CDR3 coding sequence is TGCGCCAGCAGCTGGGAGCAGGGGGCCCCCTACGAGCAGTACTTC.

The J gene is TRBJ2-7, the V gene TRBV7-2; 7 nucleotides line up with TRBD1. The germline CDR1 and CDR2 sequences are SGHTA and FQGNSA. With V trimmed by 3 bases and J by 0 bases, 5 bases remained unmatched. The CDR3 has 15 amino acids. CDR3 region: CASSLGQSLSYEQYF. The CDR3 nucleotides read TGTGCCAGCAGCTTGGGACAGAGCCTCTCCTACGAGCAGTACTTC. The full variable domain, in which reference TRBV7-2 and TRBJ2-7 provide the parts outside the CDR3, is GAGVSQSPSNKVTEKGKDVELRCDPISGHTALYWYRQSLGQGLEFLIYFQGNSAPDKSGLPSDRFSAERTGGSVSTLTIQRTQQEDSAVYLCASSLGQSLSYEQYFGPGTRLTVT.

The CDR3 region is CASSFLSPGNTIYF. DNA for the CDR3: TGTGCCAGCAGTTTCCTATCTCCGGGAAACACCATATATTTT. The chain recombines TRBV6-2 or TRBV6-3 with TRBJ1-3; D gene unclear. The CDR3 runs to 14 residues. The V gene's germline CDR1 is MNHEY and CDR2 SVGEGT. Trimming removed 4 bases from V and 4 bases from J, with 11 bases in between.

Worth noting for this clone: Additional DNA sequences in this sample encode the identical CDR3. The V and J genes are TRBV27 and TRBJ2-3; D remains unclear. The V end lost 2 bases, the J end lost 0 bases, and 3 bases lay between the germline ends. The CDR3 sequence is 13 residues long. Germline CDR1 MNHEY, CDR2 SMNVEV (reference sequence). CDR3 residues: CASSLTSTDTQYF. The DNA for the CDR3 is TGTGCCAGCAGTTTAACTAGCACAGATACGCAGTATTTT.

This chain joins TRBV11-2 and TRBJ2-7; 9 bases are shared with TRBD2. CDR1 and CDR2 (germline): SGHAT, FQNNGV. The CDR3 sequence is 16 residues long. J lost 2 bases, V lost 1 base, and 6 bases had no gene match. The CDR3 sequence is CASSLVGLAGPYEQYF. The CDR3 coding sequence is TGTGCCAGCAGCTTAGTAGGGCTAGCGGGGCCCTACGAGCAGTACTTC.

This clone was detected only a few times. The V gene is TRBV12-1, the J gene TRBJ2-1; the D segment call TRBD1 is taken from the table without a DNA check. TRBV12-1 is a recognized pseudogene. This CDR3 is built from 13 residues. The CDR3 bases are TGTGCCAGCAGCTTTCGGGACACCAATGAGCAGTTCTTC. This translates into CASSFRDTNEQFF.

Here the CDR3 reads CASSSGDNQPQHF. DNA for the CDR3: TGTGCCAGCTCCTCAGGTGACAATCAGCCCCAGCATTTT. The J gene is TRBJ1-5, the V gene TRBV7-9, with unresolved D. The CDR3 loop spans 13 amino acids. Looked up from germline, CDR1 is SEHNR and CDR2 is FQNEAQ (reference sequence). The V and J ends lost 8 bases and 3 bases respectively, with 11 bases between them.

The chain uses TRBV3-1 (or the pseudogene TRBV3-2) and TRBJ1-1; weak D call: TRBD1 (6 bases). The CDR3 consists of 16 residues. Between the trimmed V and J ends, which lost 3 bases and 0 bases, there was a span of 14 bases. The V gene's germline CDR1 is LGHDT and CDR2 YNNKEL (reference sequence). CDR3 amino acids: CASSQEGQLMNTEAFF. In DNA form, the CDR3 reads TGTGCCAGCAGCCAGGAAGGACAGCTTATGAACACTGAAGCTTTCTTT.

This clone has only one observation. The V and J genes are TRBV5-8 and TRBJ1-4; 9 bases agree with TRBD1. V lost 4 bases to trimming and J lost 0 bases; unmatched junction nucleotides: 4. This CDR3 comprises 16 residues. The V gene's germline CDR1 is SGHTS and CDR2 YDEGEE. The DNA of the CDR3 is TGTGCCAGCAGCCTGTGGACAGGGGCAACTAATGAAAAACTGTTTTTT. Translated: CASSLWTGATNEKLFF.

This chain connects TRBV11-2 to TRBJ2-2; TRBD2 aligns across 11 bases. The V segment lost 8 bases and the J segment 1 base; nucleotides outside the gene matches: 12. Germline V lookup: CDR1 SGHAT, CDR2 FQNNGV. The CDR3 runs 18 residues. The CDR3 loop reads CASRASPGTSGNTGELFF. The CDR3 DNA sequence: TGTGCCAGCCGCGCTTCCCCGGGGACTAGCGGGAACACCGGGGAGCTGTTTTTT.

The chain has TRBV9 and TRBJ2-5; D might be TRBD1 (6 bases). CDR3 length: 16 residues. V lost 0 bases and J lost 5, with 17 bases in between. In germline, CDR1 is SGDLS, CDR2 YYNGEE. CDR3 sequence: CASSVAGGASMETQYF. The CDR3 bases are TGTGCCAGCAGCGTAGCTGGGGGCGCGAGTATGGAGACCCAGTACTTC.

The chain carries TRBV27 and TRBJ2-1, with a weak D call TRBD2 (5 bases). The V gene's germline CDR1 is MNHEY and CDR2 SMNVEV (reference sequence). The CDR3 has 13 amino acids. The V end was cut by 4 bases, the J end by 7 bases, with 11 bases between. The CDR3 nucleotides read TGTGCCAGCAGTTCCCGGGGTTGGAATGAGCAGTTCTTC. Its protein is CASSSRGWNEQFF.

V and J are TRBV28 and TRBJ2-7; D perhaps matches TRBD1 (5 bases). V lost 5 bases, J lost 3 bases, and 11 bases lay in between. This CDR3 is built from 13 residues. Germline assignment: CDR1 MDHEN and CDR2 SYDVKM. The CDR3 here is CASSPQGSYEQYF. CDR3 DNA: TGTGCCAGCAGTCCCCAGGGTAGCTACGAGCAGTACTTC. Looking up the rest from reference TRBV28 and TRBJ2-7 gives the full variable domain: DVKVTQSSRYLVKRTGEKVFLECVQDMDHENMFWYRQDPGLGLRLIYFSYDVKMKEKGDIPEGYSVSREKKERFSLILESASTNQTSMYLCASSPQGSYEQYFGPGTRLTVT.